This T cell receptor beta chain was identified in a study of regulatory T cells in long-lasting Graves disease. Stated time point: newly diagnosed GD, antithyroid drugs for less than 3 months. Construction of the TCR library relied on RNA isolated from PBMCs. The guidelines of the American Thyroid Association were the basis for diagnosing Graves' disease. Broader study findings: Few sampled subjects may have lowered accuracy.

Trimming stripped 4 bases from V and 3 bases from J, with 10 bases between. This CDR3 has 13 amino acids. CDR1 and CDR2 (germline): KGHSH, LQKENI. Construction of the TCR beta libraries employed iRepertoire HTBI primers in conjunction with Arm-PCR of CDR3 regions. TCRdb recomputed calls from the multiplex PCR reads with MiXCR, one row per CDR3 protein. This sample has about half a million distinct CDR3 sequences, with about 12% found just once. This clonotype has at least ten counts. Antigen specificity is unknown. These records were also assigned to another study, of T cells in Graves' hyperthyroidism and ophthalmopathy. Turning to that study: Newly diagnosed patients aged 18 to 65 had hyperthyroidism of under 2 months' duration.

J is TRBJ2-7 and V is TRBV18; D unresolved. The sequencing here drew on peripheral blood mononuclear cells (PBMCs), taken at new diagnosis, from a patient treated with antithyroid drugs. The origin of this receptor is a woman aged 30 to 39 with Graves disease. The CDR3 sequence: CASSQASDYEQYF. CDR3 coding DNA: TGTGCCAGCTCACAGGCCAGTGACTACGAGCAGTACTTC.